Presented here are 5 T cell receptor beta chains from one specimen sequenced in a study of T cell responses to AZD1222 COVID-19 vaccine. TCRdb keeps only in-frame clones here, not all; method: immunoSEQ multiplex PCR. The table shows under 130,000 clones, with around 91% occurring only once. The sequencing used peripheral blood, collected on day 0 of AZD1222 vaccination. The source is an adult in good health.

This chain uses TRBV5-6 with TRBJ2-7; TRBD1 matches at 7 bases. CDR1 is SGHDT, CDR2 YYEEEE, per germline. V shed 3 bases, J shed 6 bases, and the junction held 6 bases outside the gene matches. CDR3 length equals 13 residues. The CDR3 spells CASSSTGNGEQYF. CDR3 bases: TGTGCCAGCAGCTCGACAGGGAATGGCGAGCAGTACTTC. Full variable domain (missing parts from reference TRBV5-6 and TRBJ2-7): DAGVTQSPTHLIKTRGQQVTLRCSPKSGHDTVSWYQQALGQGPQFIFQYYEEEERQRGNFPDRFSGHQFPNYSSELNVNALLLGDSALYLCASSSTGNGEQYFGPGTRLTVT.

In DNA form, the CDR3 reads TGTGCCAGCAGCTTGACAGGGTCTGATTCACCCCTCCACTTT. Translation: CASSLTGSDSPLHF. The rearrangement links TRBV7-9 to TRBJ1-6, with 7 bases that match TRBD1. The ends lost 3 bases at V and 8 bases at J; junction bases unmatched: 4. The CDR3 is 14 residues long. Germline V gene lookup returns CDR1 SEHNR and CDR2 FQNEAQ (reference sequence).

V usage is TRBV27 and J usage is TRBJ2-3; 10 bases are shared with TRBD2. The CDR3 runs 18 residues. The germline gives CDR1 MNHEY, CDR2 SMNVEV (reference sequence). The V segment lost 2 bases and the J segment 0 bases; nucleotides outside the gene matches: 8. CDR3 residues: CASSLVAGGISSTDTQYF. CDR3 nucleotide sequence: TGTGCCAGCAGTTTAGTAGCGGGGGGTATCTCTAGCACAGATACGCAGTATTTT.

V and J are TRBV11-2 and TRBJ1-5; no clear D. Between the trimmed V and J ends, which lost 6 bases and 4 bases, there was a span of 10 bases. The CDR3 has 13 residues. CDR1 SGHAT and CDR2 FQNNGV come from the germline V gene. CDR3 coding DNA: TGTGCCAGCAGTTCCACGGTGAATCAGCCCCAGCATTTT. Translating it yields CASSSTVNQPQHF.

This chain links TRBV12-3 or TRBV12-4 with TRBJ2-2; D not resolved. The V end was cut by 6 bases, the J end by 4 bases, with 3 bases between. The CDR3 covers 11 residues. The DNA of the CDR3 is TGTGCCAGCAGGATCACCGGGGAGCTGTTTTTT. Translated, it gives CASRITGELFF.